The 21 T cell receptor beta chains below were found in one sample sequenced in a study of T cell repertoires in cytomegalovirus infection. MiXCR was run by TCRdb on the reads, yielding one entry per CDR3 protein. The sample records fewer than 70,000 distinct CDR3 sequences, around 27% being singletons. These TCRs' antigens remain unknown. This specimen consisted of CD8+ T cells from cultured PBMCs, obtained from culture after CMV antigen stimulation. These receptor sequences come from a human donor in good health (CMV status not recorded). Some clones in this sample may be carry-over from other donors' samples.

The chain joins TRBV6-1 to TRBJ2-3; 10 bases map to TRBD2. Germline assignment: CDR1 MNHNS and CDR2 SASEGT. V lost 5 bases and J lost 6; bases outside the gene matches: 11. There are 16 residues in the CDR3. In nucleotides, the CDR3 is TGTGCCAGCAGTCCCGAGCCCCTAGCGGGAGCTGATACGCAGTATTTT. The encoded protein is CASSPEPLAGADTQYF.

The chain employs TRBV13 and TRBJ1-1; 11 bases are shared with TRBD1. The CDR3 totals 14 residues. After removal of 3 bases from V and 7 bases from J, the junction contained 4 bases not matched to a gene. Germline CDR1 and CDR2: PRHDT and FYEKMQ (reference sequence). CDR3 in amino acids: CASSFGTGGFEAFF. CDR3 sequence (DNA): TGTGCCAGCAGCTTTGGGACAGGGGGGTTTGAAGCTTTCTTT.

In DNA form, the CDR3 reads TGTGCCAGCAGCACGAAACCCGGGACCCCCTACGAGCAGTACTTC. This encodes CASSTKPGTPYEQYF. The genes are TRBV7-9 and TRBJ2-7, with D possibly called TRBD1 or TRBD2 (5 bases each). This CDR3 region has 15 residues. Trimming took off 5 bases at V and 2 bases at J, with 16 bases between the two ends. Germline V CDR1 and CDR2: SEHNR, FQNEAQ (reference sequence).

The chain is built from TRBV6-2 or TRBV6-3 and TRBJ1-2; D gene unclear. V shed 8 bases and J shed 4 bases, with 14 bases lying between them. Germline lookup yields CDR1 MNHEY and CDR2 SVGEGT. The CDR3 has 13 amino acids. The CDR3 loop is CASSDGIGYGYTF. The CDR3 nucleotides read TGTGCCAGCTCGGACGGGATCGGCTATGGCTACACCTTC.

The chain carries TRBV5-4 and TRBJ2-1; a possible D gene is TRBD1 (5 bases). There are 17 residues in the CDR3. Germline V gene lookup returns CDR1 SGHNT and CDR2 YYREEE (reference sequence). Trimming cost V 1 base and J 0 bases, with 14 bases left between them. The CDR3 sequence is CASSLRIRTLSYNEQFF. The CDR3 nucleotides read TGTGCCAGCAGCTTGAGGATTAGGACACTCTCCTACAATGAGCAGTTCTTC.

This clonotype was seen ten or more times. This rearrangement joins TRBV7-2 to TRBJ2-1; D unclear. CDR1 is SGHTA, CDR2 FQGNSA, per germline. This CDR3 is 13 amino acids long. Trimming took 8 bases from V and 0 from J, leaving 8 bases between them. CDR3 sequence reads: CASGQTSYNEQFF. CDR3 bases: TGTGCCAGCGGCCAAACCTCCTACAATGAGCAGTTCTTC. Drawing the rest from reference TRBV7-2 and TRBJ2-1, the complete variable domain is GAGVSQSPSNKVTEKGKDVELRCDPISGHTALYWYRQSLGQGLEFLIYFQGNSAPDKSGLPSDRFSAERTGGSVSTLTIQRTQQEDSAVYLCASGQTSYNEQFFGPGTRLTVL.

The chain is built from TRBV6-2 or TRBV6-3 and TRBJ1-5; a possible D gene is TRBD1 (6 bases). The CDR3 extends over 14 amino acids. CDR1 and CDR2 from the germline V gene are MNHEY and SVGEGT. Trimming removed 6 bases at V and 2 bases at J, with 11 bases between. The CDR3 nucleotides are TGTGCCAGCAGCACAGGGTTTGGCAATCAGCCCCAGCATTTT. The encoded protein is CASSTGFGNQPQHF.

This clonotype occurred a few times. The V and J genes are TRBV7-2 and TRBJ2-4; weak D call: TRBD1 (6 bases). The germline gives CDR1 SGHTA, CDR2 FQGNSA. The CDR3 loop spans 15 amino acids. V shed 5 bases and J shed 5 bases, with 16 bases lying between them. The CDR3 here is CASSNSWTAQNIQYF. DNA for the CDR3: TGTGCCAGCAGCAATTCTTGGACAGCTCAAAACATTCAGTACTTC.

At least ten counts were recorded for this clonotype. The V call is TRBV7-8, the J call TRBJ2-3; 8 positions agree with TRBD2. Germline CDR1 is SGHVS and CDR2 is FQNEAQ. CDR3 size: 16 residues. V was clipped by 6 bases and J by 4 bases; unmatched bases: 12. The CDR3 protein is CASSMLAREGADTQYF. DNA for the CDR3: TGTGCCAGCAGTATGCTAGCACGGGAGGGGGCAGATACGCAGTATTTT.

This clonotype was counted at least ten times. V usage is TRBV7-2 and J usage is TRBJ2-1; the D call may be TRBD1 or TRBD2 (5 bases each). The CDR3 is 16 residues long. Trimming took 3 bases from V and 5 from J, leaving 17 bases between them. Per germline, CDR1 SGHTA and CDR2 FQGNSA. This chain's CDR3 is CASSFPRDEGNNEQFF. The CDR3 bases are TGTGCCAGCAGCTTCCCCAGGGATGAGGGTAACAATGAGCAGTTCTTC.

This clonotype was picked up many times. The genes are TRBV12-3 or TRBV12-4 and TRBJ2-1; no clear D gene. This CDR3 region has 13 residues. Deletions cut 6 bases from V and 0 bases from J, with 6 bases between. The CDR3 DNA reads as TGTGCCAGCAGCCTCGGCTCCTACAATGAGCAGTTCTTC. Translation: CASSLGSYNEQFF.

This clonotype was recorded a few times. The V and J genes are TRBV27 and TRBJ2-3; 7 nucleotides align to TRBD1. The V gene end was trimmed by 4 bases and the J gene end by 6 bases; junction bases not matched to a gene: 4. Germline V gives CDR1 MNHEY, CDR2 SMNVEV (reference sequence). This CDR3 is 13 amino acids long. This chain's CDR3 is CASSSTGFDTQYF. CDR3 nucleotide sequence: TGTGCCAGCAGTTCGACAGGGTTTGATACGCAGTATTTT.

This chain joins TRBV7-9 and TRBJ2-7; no definite D call. This CDR3 comprises 13 residues. Germline-derived CDR1 and CDR2 are SEHNR and FQNEAQ (reference sequence). Trimming took 5 bases from V and 5 from J, leaving 13 bases between them. The CDR3 nucleotides read TGTGCCAGCAGCCGACCGAACCGGGACGAGCAGTACTTC. It yields the protein CASSRPNRDEQYF.

V usage is TRBV6-1 and J usage is TRBJ2-7; the D is unclear. Germline-derived CDR1 and CDR2 are MNHNS and SASEGT. Trimming stripped 4 bases from V and 3 bases from J, with 19 bases between. CDR3 size: 16 residues. CDR3 coding DNA: TGTGCCAGCAGTGCGTCTCTAGTTGAGCTTATCTACGAGCAGTACTTC. This encodes CASSASLVELIYEQYF.

A few counts support this clonotype. The rearrangement links TRBV7-9 to TRBJ1-2, with no clear D. Between the trimmed V and J ends, which lost 5 bases and 2 bases, there was a span of 18 bases. Germline V CDR1 and CDR2: SEHNR, FQNEAQ (reference sequence). This CDR3 contains 16 residues. This CDR3 reads CASSQNPKGGNYGYTF. The CDR3 nucleotides are TGTGCCAGCAGCCAAAACCCGAAGGGCGGAAACTATGGCTACACCTTC.

This chain connects TRBV27 to TRBJ2-1; D is ambiguous. The CDR3 has 12 amino acids. Trimming removed 10 bases at V and 3 bases at J, with 10 bases between. Per the germline V gene, CDR1 is MNHEY and CDR2 is SMNVEV (reference sequence). CDR3 protein: CANNSNYNEQFF. DNA of the CDR3: TGTGCCAACAATTCAAACTACAATGAGCAGTTCTTC.

In this sample, this clonotype turned up many times. The gene calls are TRBV30 and TRBJ2-7; 9 bases match TRBD1. In germline, CDR1 is GTSNPN, CDR2 SVGIG (reference sequence). The V gene end was trimmed by 2 bases and the J gene end by 2 bases; junction bases not matched to a gene: 7. The CDR3 extends over 15 amino acids. The CDR3 here is CAWSHGQGTTYEQYF. Written as DNA, the CDR3 is TGTGCCTGGAGTCACGGACAGGGGACGACCTACGAGCAGTACTTC.

This clonotype showed up many times. This chain links TRBV11-2 with TRBJ1-6, with D tentatively TRBD1 (6 bases). Germline V CDR1 and CDR2: SGHAT, FQNNGV. V was clipped by 1 base and J by 7 bases, with 11 bases between them. The CDR3 spans 15 residues. The CDR3 reads CASSLVGQPNSPLHF. The CDR3 DNA reads as TGTGCCAGCAGCTTAGTTGGACAGCCAAATTCACCCCTCCACTTT. Together with reference TRBV11-2 and TRBJ1-6, the CDR3 gives the full variable domain: EAGVAQSPRYKIIEKRQSVAFWCNPISGHATLYWYQQILGQGPKLLIQFQNNGVVDDSQLPKDRFSAERLKGVDSTLKIQPAKLEDSAVYLCASSLVGQPNSPLHFGNGTRLTVT.

V and J are TRBV7-6 and TRBJ2-7; TRBD2 aligns across 7 bases. The germline V gene has CDR1 SGHVS and CDR2 FNYEAQ. Trimming cost V 4 bases and J 0 bases; bases outside gene matches: 3. The CDR3 consists of 14 residues. CDR3 residues: CASSWEGHSYEQYF. The CDR3 DNA reads as TGTGCCAGCAGCTGGGAGGGCCACTCCTACGAGCAGTACTTC.

This clonotype was detected many times. This chain links TRBV4-3 with TRBJ2-3, with no clear D. This CDR3 has 12 amino acids. V was pared by 3 bases and J by 5 bases, with 6 bases between. Germline V lookup: CDR1 LGHNA, CDR2 YSLEER. CDR3 DNA sequence: TGCGCCAGCAGCCACCACAGAGATACGCAGTATTTT. Amino acids: CASSHHRDTQYF.

This clonotype appeared many times. CDR3 protein: CASSLDLPDSPLHF. The CDR3 nucleotides read TGTGCCAGCAGCTTAGATCTCCCAGATTCACCCCTCCACTTT. The chain joins TRBV11-2 to TRBJ1-6; unclear D gene. Germline V gives CDR1 SGHAT, CDR2 FQNNGV. Trimming left V 0 bases short and J 8 bases short, with 8 bases between. The CDR3 sequence is 14 residues long.